This paragraph reports one T cell receptor beta chain. As yet, its antigen is unknown. The record originates from a study of T cell repertoires in cytomegalovirus infection. The study's findings and limits: CMV-specific TCR beta clonotypes restricted by HLA-C were the ones dominating the ex vivo response.

The CDR3 totals 16 residues. Germline loops: CDR1 SGHVS, CDR2 FNYEAQ. V lost 0 bases and J lost 2, with 13 bases in between. TCRdb reprocessed the reads via MiXCR and lists one record per CDR3 protein. This sample carries roughly 730,000 distinct CDR3 sequences, 30% to 40% of them seen once, and the ten largest clones take about 18%. This chain uses TRBV7-6 with TRBJ2-5; D is perhaps TRBD2 (6 bases). This receptor was taken from a human donor in good health (CMV status not recorded). Some clones in this sample may be carry-over from other donors' samples. Sample: cultured PBMCs, taken from culture after CMV antigen stimulation. CDR3 amino acids: CASSLAVSGTQETQYF. The CDR3 nucleotides read TGTGCCAGCAGCTTAGCGGTTTCCGGGACTCAAGAGACCCAGTACTTC.